These T cell receptor beta chains were read from a single sample in a study of cytomegalovirus exposure and HLA in healthy donors. The method was immunoSEQ multiplex PCR; TCRdb's version includes in-frame clones alone and lacks a portion of them. Of around 110,000 clones listed, roughly 80% are singletons. What was sequenced was PBMCs. These receptors were taken from a man aged 35-49 years in good health and CMV-seronegative. Each CDR3 is given with its conserved first and last residue. A D gene is named only where the DNA matches it firmly. Size tells how often a clone was seen (once, few, many) or the class of an expanded clone, and some rows leave it out.

J gene	D gene	V gene	CDR3 length	clone size	CDR3 DNA	CDR3 protein
TRBJ2-3	TRBD2	TRBV4-1	18	few	TGCGCCAGCAGCCAAGATGAGCGGGGGGGCCTTTACACAGATACGCAGTATTTT	CASSQDERGGLYTDTQYF
TRBJ2-1	-	TRBV7-9	15	-	TGTGCCAGCAGCGCACAGAGTAGCTCCTACAATGAGCAGTTCTTC	CASSAQSSSYNEQFF
TRBJ2-1	-	TRBV5-1	16	-	TGCGCCAGCAGAACGGGGGGCGCGGTCGGGCGCAATGAGCAGTTCTTC	CASRTGGAVGRNEQFF
TRBJ1-1	-	TRBV6-5	14	few	TGTGCCAGCAGAACTCCCGGGGGATACACTGAAGCTTTCTTT	CASRTPGGYTEAFF
TRBJ2-5	-	TRBV9	17	-	TGTGCCAGCAGCGTAGGCGCGGGCGGCGGTGGTGGGGAGACCCAGTACTTC	CASSVGAGGGGGETQYF
TRBJ2-2	TRBD1	TRBV5-1	16	-	TGCGCCAGCAGCCCCCCAGACAGGGAATGGGCCGGGGAGCTGTTTTTT	CASSPPDREWAGELFF
TRBJ2-3	TRBD2	TRBV6-4	16	-	TGTGCCAGCAGTGAGCTAGCGGGGGGTCCATCAGATACGCAGTATTTT	CASSELAGGPSDTQYF
TRBJ1-4	-	TRBV5-1	15	few	TGCGCCAGCAGCTTGGGAGGGGGTTCTAATGAAAAACTGTTTTTT	CASSLGGGSNEKLFF
TRBJ1-1	TRBD1	TRBV5-6	14	few	TGTGCCAGCAGCGTAAAACAGGGGATCACTGAAGCTTTCTTT	CASSVKQGITEAFF
TRBJ1-4	-	TRBV6-5	13	-	TGTGCCAGCAAGGGTGGGGCGAACGAAAAACTGTTTTTT	CASKGGANEKLFF
TRBJ1-4	-	TRBV2	14	-	TGTGCCAGCAGCAAGAGACAGACTCCCCCAGAGTGGAGTTTT	CASSKRQTPPEWSF
TRBJ2-1	TRBD2	TRBV15	15	few	TGTGCCACCAGCCCCACAGCGGGGGGCGGCAATGAGCAGTTCTTC	CATSPTAGGGNEQFF
TRBJ2-5	-	TRBV9	16	-	TGTGCCAGCAGCTCCGGACAGAGGAAAAGACAAGAGACCCAGTACTTC	CASSSGQRKRQETQYF
TRBJ2-7	-	TRBV7-9	14	-	TGTTCCAGCAGCTTAGGTTTCAGTCCCTACGAGCAGTACTTC	CSSSLGFSPYEQYF
TRBJ1-2	TRBD1	TRBV19	14	-	TGTGCCAGTGAGGACAGGGGGGGAAACTATGGCTACACCTTC	CASEDRGGNYGYTF
TRBJ1-6	-	TRBV10-3	15	-	TGTGCCATCAGTGACAGGTCGTCCGGGGGATCACCCCTCCACTTT	CAISDRSSGGSPLHF
TRBJ2-7	-	TRBV18	13	-	TGTGCCAGCTCACCGACGCGGGGGCTCGAGCAGTACTTC	CASSPTRGLEQYF
TRBJ1-5	-	TRBV7-2	13	-	TGTGCCAGCAGCTTAGGGAGTTATCAGCCCCAGCATTTT	CASSLGSYQPQHF
TRBJ1-1	-	TRBV7-9	14	-	TGTGCCAGCAGCTTGAGATCTCCGGGCACTGAAGCTTTCTTT	CASSLRSPGTEAFF
TRBJ2-2	-	TRBV6-4	14	few	TGTGCCAGCAGCGCGAACAGGGCCACCGGGGAGCTGTTTTTT	CASSANRATGELFF
TRBJ2-5	-	TRBV19	14	-	TGTGCCAGTAAGGTGGGCGTCTACCAAGAGACCCAGTACTTC	CASKVGVYQETQYF
TRBJ1-5	-	TRBV10-3	15	-	TGTGCCATAGGGGACACAGGGTCCATCAATCAGCCCCAGCATTTT	CAIGDTGSINQPQHF
TRBJ1-1	TRBD1	TRBV7-6	16	-	TGTGCCAGCAGCCATCGACAGGGGGCGTCGAACACTGAAGCTTTCTTT	CASSHRQGASNTEAFF
TRBJ1-2	-	TRBV6-1	13	-	TGTGCCAGCAGTTGGGACACCGTCTATGGCTACACCTTC	CASSWDTVYGYTF
TRBJ2-3	TRBD1	TRBV6-5	13	few	TGTGCCAGCCGAGTTACAGGGGCGGATACGCAGTATTTT	CASRVTGADTQYF
TRBJ2-7	TRBD1	TRBV5-1	14	-	TGCGCCAGCAGCCCGGGACAGGGGCTGCGGGAGCAGTACTTC	CASSPGQGLREQYF
TRBJ1-6	-	TRBV11-2	17	-	TGTGCCAGCAGCCGAACCCGGACGGGAGGGATTAATTCACCCCTCCACTTT	CASSRTRTGGINSPLHF
TRBJ2-3	-	TRBV6-6	11	-	TGTGCCAGTGCAGGCACAGATACGCAGTATTTT	CASAGTDTQYF
TRBJ1-1	-	TRBV7-9	14	-	TGTGCCAGCAGCCTATCAAACCAGAACACTGAAGCTTTCTTT	CASSLSNQNTEAFF
TRBJ2-5	TRBD2	TRBV5-6	16	few	TGTGCCAGCAGCTTCGGACGTGCGGGGGGGCGGGAGACCCAGTACTTC	CASSFGRAGGRETQYF
TRBJ2-5	TRBD2	TRBV7-2	16	-	TGTGCCAGCAGCTCCCATCTAGCGGGGGGCGGGGAGACCCAGTACTTC	CASSSHLAGGGETQYF
TRBJ1-1	-	TRBV19	12	-	TGTGCCAGTTTTCGAGGGAACACTGAAGCTTTCTTT	CASFRGNTEAFF
TRBJ1-6	-	TRBV5-4	13	-	TGTGCCAGCAGCTTGGCTCAGGGTTCAGCCCTCCACTTT	CASSLAQGSALHF